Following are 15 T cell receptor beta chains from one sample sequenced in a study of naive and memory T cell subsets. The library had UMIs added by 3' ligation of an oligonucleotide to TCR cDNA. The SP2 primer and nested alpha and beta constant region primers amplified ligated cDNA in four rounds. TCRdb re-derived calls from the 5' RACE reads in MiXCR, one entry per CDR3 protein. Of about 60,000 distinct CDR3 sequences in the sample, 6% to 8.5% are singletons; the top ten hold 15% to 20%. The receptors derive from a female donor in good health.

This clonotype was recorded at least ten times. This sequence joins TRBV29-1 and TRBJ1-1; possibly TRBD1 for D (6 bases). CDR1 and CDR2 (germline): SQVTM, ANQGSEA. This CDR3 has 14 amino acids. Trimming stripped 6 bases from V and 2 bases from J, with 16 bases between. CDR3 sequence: CSVALRTVNTEAFF. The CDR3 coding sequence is TGCAGCGTAGCCCTACGGACAGTTAACACTGAAGCTTTCTTT.

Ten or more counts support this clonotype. The CDR3 loop reads CSVIAGTPEYF. The DNA for the CDR3 is TGCAGCGTTATAGCCGGGACCCCCGAGTACTTC. The chain uses TRBV29-1 and TRBJ2-5; D may match TRBD1 or TRBD2 (5 bases each). The CDR3 extends over 11 amino acids. CDR1 and CDR2 (germline): SQVTM, ANQGSEA. The ends were cut back, 5 bases at V and 12 bases at J, with 16 bases in the middle.

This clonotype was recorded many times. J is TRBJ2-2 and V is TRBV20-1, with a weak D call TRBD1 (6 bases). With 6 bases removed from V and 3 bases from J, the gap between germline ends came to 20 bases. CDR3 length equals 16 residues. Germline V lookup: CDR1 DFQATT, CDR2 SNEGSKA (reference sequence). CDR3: CSAGLAGTRDTGELFF. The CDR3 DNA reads TGCAGTGCCGGACTGGCCGGGACAAGAGACACCGGGGAGCTGTTTTTT.

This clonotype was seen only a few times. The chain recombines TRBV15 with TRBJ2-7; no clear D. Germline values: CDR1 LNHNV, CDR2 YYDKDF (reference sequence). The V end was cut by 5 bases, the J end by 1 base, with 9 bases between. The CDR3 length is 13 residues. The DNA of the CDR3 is TGTGCCACCAGCGGAAGGAAATCCTACGAGCAGTACTTC. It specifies CATSGRKSYEQYF.

In DNA, the CDR3 is TGCGCCAGCAGCTTGGTGACAGGGGTGGACCAGCCCCAGCATTTT. Its protein is CASSLVTGVDQPQHF. The J gene is TRBJ1-5, the V gene TRBV5-1, with 8 bases identical to TRBD1. Germline trimming cut 0 bases from V and 7 bases from J; bases unmatched to any gene: 6. The germline CDR1 and CDR2 sequences are SGHRS and YFSETQ. CDR3 length equals 15 residues.

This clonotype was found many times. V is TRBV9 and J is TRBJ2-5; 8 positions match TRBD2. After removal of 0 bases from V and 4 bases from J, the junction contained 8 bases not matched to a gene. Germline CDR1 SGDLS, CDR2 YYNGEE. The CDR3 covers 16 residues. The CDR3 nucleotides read TGTGCCAGCAGCGTAGCTGGCGGGGGGCCTCCAGAGACCCAGTACTTC. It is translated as CASSVAGGGPPETQYF.

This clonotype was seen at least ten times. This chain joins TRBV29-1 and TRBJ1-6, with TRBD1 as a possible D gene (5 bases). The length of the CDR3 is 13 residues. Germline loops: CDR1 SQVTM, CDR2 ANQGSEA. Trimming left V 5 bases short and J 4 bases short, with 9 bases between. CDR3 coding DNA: TGCAGCGTTCAGGACAAATATAATTCACCCCTCCACTTT. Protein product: CSVQDKYNSPLHF.

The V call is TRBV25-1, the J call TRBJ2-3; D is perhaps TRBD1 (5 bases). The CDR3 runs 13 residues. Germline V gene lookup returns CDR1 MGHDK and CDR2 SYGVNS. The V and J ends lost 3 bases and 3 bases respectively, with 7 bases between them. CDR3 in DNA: TGTGCCAGCAGTGATGCAGGGACAGATACGCAGTATTTT. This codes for CASSDAGTDTQYF.

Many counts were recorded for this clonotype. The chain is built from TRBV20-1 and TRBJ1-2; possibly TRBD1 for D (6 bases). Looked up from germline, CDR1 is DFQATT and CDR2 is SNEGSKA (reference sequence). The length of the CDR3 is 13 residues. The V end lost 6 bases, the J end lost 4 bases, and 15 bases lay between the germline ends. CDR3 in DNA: TGCAGTGCCACAACAGGGTACGGCTATGGCTACACCTTC. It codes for CSATTGYGYGYTF.

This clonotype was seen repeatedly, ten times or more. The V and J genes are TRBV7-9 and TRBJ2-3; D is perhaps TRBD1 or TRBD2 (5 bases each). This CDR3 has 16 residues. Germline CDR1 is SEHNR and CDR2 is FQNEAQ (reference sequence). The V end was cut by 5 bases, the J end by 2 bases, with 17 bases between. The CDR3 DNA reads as TGTGCCAGCAGCCACCGGGACCTACCTTACACAGATACGCAGTATTTT. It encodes CASSHRDLPYTDTQYF.

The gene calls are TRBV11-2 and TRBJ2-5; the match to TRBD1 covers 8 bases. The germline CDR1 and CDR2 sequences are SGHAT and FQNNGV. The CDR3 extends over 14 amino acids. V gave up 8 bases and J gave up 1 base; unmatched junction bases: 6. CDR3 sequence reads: CASQYRGFQETQYF. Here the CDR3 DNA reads TGTGCCAGCCAATACAGGGGGTTCCAAGAGACCCAGTACTTC.

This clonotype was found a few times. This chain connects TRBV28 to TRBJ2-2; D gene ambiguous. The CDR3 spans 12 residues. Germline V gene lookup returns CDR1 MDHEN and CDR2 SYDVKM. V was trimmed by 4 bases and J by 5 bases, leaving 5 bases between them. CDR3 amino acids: CASSSWTGELFF. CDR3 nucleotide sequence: TGTGCCAGCAGTTCATGGACCGGGGAGCTGTTTTTT.

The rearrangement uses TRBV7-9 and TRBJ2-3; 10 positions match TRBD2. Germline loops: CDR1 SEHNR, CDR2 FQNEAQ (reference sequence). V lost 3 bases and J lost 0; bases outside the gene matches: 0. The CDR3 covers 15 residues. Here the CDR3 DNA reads TGTGCCAGCAGCTTGACTAGCGGGAGCACAGATACGCAGTATTTT. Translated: CASSLTSGSTDTQYF.

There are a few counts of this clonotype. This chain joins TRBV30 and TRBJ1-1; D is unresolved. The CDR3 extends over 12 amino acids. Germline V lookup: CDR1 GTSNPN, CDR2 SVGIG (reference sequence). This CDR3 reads CVSYYTGREAFF. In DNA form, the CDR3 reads TGTGTCTCATACTATACGGGCCGAGAAGCTTTCTTT.

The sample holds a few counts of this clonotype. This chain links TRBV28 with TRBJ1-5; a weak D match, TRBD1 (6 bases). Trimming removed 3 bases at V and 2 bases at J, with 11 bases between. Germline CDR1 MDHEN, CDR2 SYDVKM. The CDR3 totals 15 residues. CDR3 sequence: CASSLAGARNQPQHF. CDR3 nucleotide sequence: TGTGCCAGCAGTTTGGCAGGGGCCCGCAATCAGCCCCAGCATTTT. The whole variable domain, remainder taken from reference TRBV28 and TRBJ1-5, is DVKVTQSSRYLVKRTGEKVFLECVQDMDHENMFWYRQDPGLGLRLIYFSYDVKMKEKGDIPEGYSVSREKKERFSLILESASTNQTSMYLCASSLAGARNQPQHFGDGTRLSIL.